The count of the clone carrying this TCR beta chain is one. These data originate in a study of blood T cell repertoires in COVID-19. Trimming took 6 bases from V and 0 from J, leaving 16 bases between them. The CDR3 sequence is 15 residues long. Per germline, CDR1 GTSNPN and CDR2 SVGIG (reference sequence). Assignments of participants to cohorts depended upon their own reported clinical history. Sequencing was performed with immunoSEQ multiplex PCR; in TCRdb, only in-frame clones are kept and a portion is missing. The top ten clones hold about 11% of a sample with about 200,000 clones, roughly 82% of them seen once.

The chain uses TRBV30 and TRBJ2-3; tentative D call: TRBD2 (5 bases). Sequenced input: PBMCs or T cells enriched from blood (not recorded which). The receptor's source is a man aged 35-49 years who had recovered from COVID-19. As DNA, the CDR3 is TGTGCCTGTATTATGGGAGCGGCTAGCACAGATACGCAGTATTTT. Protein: CACIMGAASTDTQYF.